This TCR beta chain was captured in a study of vaccination and CD4 T cells after COVID-19. Study-wide background: Two of the convalescents were Hispanic, and the group consisted of six males and four females. Stimulation of cells relied on overlapping spike peptides derived from SARS-CoV-2, HCoV-NL63, HCoV-OC43 and HCoV-229E.

CDR3 length: 16 amino acids. Sample time point: late sampling 161 to 241 days after vaccination in a few convalescent patients. Treatment meaning: approximately nine-day PBMC culture with coronavirus spike peptide pools or control peptides (ViraFEST assay). An Oncomine TCR Beta short-read assay was used to sequence the DNA from cultured CD4+ T cells. Genomic DNA was extracted from cultured CD4+ T cells. Each CDR3 protein gets one entry after TCRdb re-called the PCR reads with MiXCR. The top ten clones hold just over 7% of a sample with about 25,000 distinct CDR3 sequences, approximately 28% of them seen once. Comment on this clonotype: What it recognizes is unknown.

Overall study findings and caveats: It was observed that, in convalescent patients, a median around 90% of reactive clones arose only post-vaccination.

The chain is built from TRBV12-1 and TRBJ2-5; TRBD2 was called by the table and not checked on the DNA. TRBV12-1 is tagged as a pseudogene. Sample: CD4+ T cells from blood, cultured in vitro, taken about 7 months after SARS-CoV-2 vaccination. The clonotype originates from a human donor who had recovered from COVID-19. CDR3 protein: CASSYCGRGDQETQYF. Here the CDR3 DNA reads TGTGCCAGCAGTTACTGCGGGAGAGGAGACCAAGAGACCCAGTACTTC.